These 27 T cell receptor beta chains were sequenced from one sample in a study of T-cell reconstitution after alpha-beta-depleted transplantation in children. Preparation of the TCRbeta library used unique molecular identifiers. From the PCR reads, TCRdb called clonotypes with MiXCR, one entry per CDR3 protein. The repertoire consists of hundreds of thousands of distinct CDR3 sequences, with approximately 10% occurring once and the leading ten covering 2%. The material sequenced was PBMCs, taken before TCRalphabeta/CD19-depleted stem cell transplant. These receptors were obtained from a child aged 2 to 15 with inherited bone marrow failure, due to receive a stem cell transplant.

In the case of this clonotype: A much larger clone differs by one base, so this may be a read error. J is TRBJ1-5 and V is TRBV13; D is unclear. This CDR3 is 14 amino acids long. The V gene's germline CDR1 is PRHDT and CDR2 FYEKMQ (reference sequence). The ends were cut back, 5 bases at V and 0 bases at J, with 8 bases in the middle. The CDR3 DNA sequence: TGTGCCAGCAGCCATGGGATTAGCAATCAGCCCCAGCATTTT. Translated: CASSHGISNQPQHF.

Ten or more counts support this clonotype. Since a much larger clone is just one base distant, this may be a read error. The CDR3 is CASSPGTSGHNEQFF. The CDR3 DNA reads as TGTGCCAGCAGTCCCGGGACTAGCGGACACAATGAGCAGTTCTTC. V usage is TRBV27 and J usage is TRBJ2-1; 11 nucleotides match TRBD2. CDR1 is MNHEY and CDR2 is SMNVEV in the germline V gene (reference sequence). The CDR3 is 15 amino acids. Trimming removed 5 bases from V and 5 bases from J; junction bases left unmatched: 5.

The chain recombines TRBV11-2 with TRBJ2-1; TRBD2 matches at 11 bases. CDR1 SGHAT and CDR2 FQNNGV come from the germline V gene. The CDR3 is 16 amino acids. V lost 5 bases and J lost 4; bases outside the gene matches: 7. CDR3 coding DNA: TGTGCCAGCAGCGAGGTTAGCGGGGGGGAGTACAATGAGCAGTTCTTC. Its translation is CASSEVSGGEYNEQFF. Full variable domain (outside the CDR3, taken from reference TRBV11-2 and TRBJ2-1): EAGVAQSPRYKIIEKRQSVAFWCNPISGHATLYWYQQILGQGPKLLIQFQNNGVVDDSQLPKDRFSAERLKGVDSTLKIQPAKLEDSAVYLCASSEVSGGEYNEQFFGPGTRLTVL.

With regard to this clonotype: Since a much larger clone is just one base distant, this may be a read error. The V call is TRBV20-1, the J call TRBJ1-5, with unresolved D. Germline values: CDR1 DFQATT, CDR2 SNEGSKA (reference sequence). V was cut by 0 bases and J by 7 bases, with 13 bases left in between. This CDR3 is built from 14 residues. The CDR3 protein is CSARDVRVFQPQHF. The CDR3 DNA reads as TGCAGTGCTAGAGATGTTAGGGTATTCCAGCCCCAGCATTTT.

This clonotype was found many times. The genes are TRBV6-1 and TRBJ2-1, with 10 bases identical to TRBD2. CDR3 length: 15 amino acids. From germline, CDR1 is MNHNS and CDR2 SASEGT. V shed 6 bases and J 6 bases; nucleotides not matched to a gene: 8. The CDR3 bases are TGTGCCAGCAGCGGGCTAGCGGGAGCAATCAATGAGCAGTTCTTC. This codes for CASSGLAGAINEQFF.

The rearrangement joins TRBV30 to TRBJ2-1; 12 bases are a match to TRBD2. There are 15 residues in the CDR3. V shed 2 bases, J shed 5 bases, and the junction held 4 bases outside the gene matches. Germline-derived CDR1 and CDR2 are GTSNPN and SVGIG (reference sequence). CDR3 sequence (DNA): TGTGCCTGGAGTATACTAGCGGGAGGTAACAATGAGCAGTTCTTC. Its translation is CAWSILAGGNNEQFF.

This clonotype was detected ten times or more. The chain employs TRBV28 and TRBJ1-4, with 7 nucleotides matching TRBD1. J was trimmed by 4 bases and V by 3 bases; bases with no gene match: 5. The CDR3 spans 15 residues. CDR1 is MDHEN and CDR2 is SYDVKM in the germline V gene. The CDR3 DNA follows: TGTGCCAGCAGTTTTGGGACAGCCCTTAATGAAAAACTGTTTTTT. It codes for CASSFGTALNEKLFF.

This clonotype was found many times. The chain recombines TRBV4-3 with TRBJ2-7, with 13 bases matching TRBD2. Germline CDR1 LGHNA, CDR2 YSLEER. This CDR3 region has 18 residues. V lost 4 bases, J lost 0 bases, and 9 bases stayed unmatched. The CDR3 region is CASSPGTSGTFSSYEQYF. CDR3 nucleotides: TGCGCCAGCAGCCCCGGGACTAGCGGGACGTTCAGCTCCTACGAGCAGTACTTC.

This clonotype was counted many times. CDR3 coding DNA: TGTGCCAGCAGCCCCGAGGGCGGGAGAATATACGAGCAGTACTTC. Translating gives CASSPEGGRIYEQYF. This chain joins TRBV9 and TRBJ2-7; 7 nucleotides line up with TRBD2. The germline gives CDR1 SGDLS, CDR2 YYNGEE. This CDR3 has 15 amino acids. V was clipped by 4 bases and J by 4 bases; unmatched bases: 11.

In this sample, this clonotype turned up many times. The V gene is TRBV7-9, the J gene TRBJ2-1, with a possible D match to TRBD2 (5 bases). The CDR3 is made up of 15 amino acids. Germline values: CDR1 SEHNR, CDR2 FQNEAQ (reference sequence). Trimming took off 5 bases at V and 4 bases at J, with 15 bases between the two ends. CDR3: CASSQQAVSYNEQFF. The CDR3, as DNA: TGTGCCAGCAGCCAGCAAGCGGTCAGTTACAATGAGCAGTTCTTC.

This clonotype has a count of ten or more. The chain has TRBV7-9 and TRBJ2-1, with TRBD1 identical over 9 bases. V lost 5 bases and J lost 4; bases outside the gene matches: 6. The germline V gene encodes CDR1 SEHNR and CDR2 FQNEAQ (reference sequence). The CDR3 totals 15 residues. The CDR3 spells CASSVGTGPYNEQFF. CDR3 in DNA: TGTGCCAGCAGCGTCGGGACAGGGCCGTACAATGAGCAGTTCTTC.

In its sample, this clonotype was seen many times. V and J are TRBV20-1 and TRBJ2-1; D perhaps matches TRBD1 (5 bases). CDR1 is DFQATT and CDR2 is SNEGSKA in the germline V gene (reference sequence). The CDR3 extends over 15 amino acids. V lost 0 bases and J lost 1, with 10 bases in between. The CDR3 region has the DNA TGCAGTGCTAGAGATCACAGGACATCCTACAATGAGCAGTTCTTC. Translation gives CSARDHRTSYNEQFF.

This clonotype was recorded at least ten times. The chain employs TRBV4-1 and TRBJ2-1; D unclear. The CDR3 length is 15 residues. Germline CDR1 and CDR2: MGHRA and YSYEKL. Trimming shortened V by 1 base and J by 2 bases, and 9 bases separated the two germline ends. The CDR3 sequence is CASSQGLAPYNEQFF. The CDR3 DNA sequence: TGCGCCAGCAGCCAAGGACTGGCTCCCTACAATGAGCAGTTCTTC.

The gene calls are TRBV5-6 and TRBJ2-1; 9 positions match TRBD2. The CDR3 spans 19 residues. Germline CDR1 and CDR2: SGHDT and YYEEEE. The ends lost 0 bases at V and 0 bases at J; junction bases unmatched: 10. The CDR3 region has the DNA TGTGCCAGCAGCTTGGATTACATAGCGGGAGTACTCTCCTACAATGAGCAGTTCTTC. Amino acid sequence: CASSLDYIAGVLSYNEQFF.

This clonotype was recorded many times. J is TRBJ2-5 and V is TRBV4-3; a possible D gene is TRBD2 (6 bases). The CDR3 is 15 amino acids. Trimming left V 4 bases short and J 2 bases short, with 14 bases between. The germline CDR1 and CDR2 sequences are LGHNA and YSLEER. DNA of the CDR3: TGCGCCAGCAGCCCGCGTTATAGCGGACAAGAGACCCAGTACTTC. It specifies CASSPRYSGQETQYF.

The chain employs TRBV5-1 and TRBJ1-1; a possible D gene is TRBD1 (5 bases). The germline V and J ends were trimmed by 0 bases and 6 bases, with 9 bases remaining between them. The CDR3 contains 13 residues. Germline CDR1 is SGHRS and CDR2 is YFSETQ. This CDR3 reads CASSLASGSEAFF. CDR3 bases: TGCGCCAGCAGCTTGGCCTCAGGGTCTGAAGCTTTCTTT.

This clonotype was seen more than once but under ten times. The chain combines TRBV20-1 with TRBJ2-4; D uncertain. The V end lost 1 base, the J end lost 3 bases, and 10 bases lay between the germline ends. CDR3 length equals 14 residues. CDR1 is DFQATT, CDR2 SNEGSKA, per germline (reference sequence). CDR3 amino acids: CSARGSGGKNIQYF. Written as DNA, the CDR3 is TGCAGTGCTAGAGGGTCGGGTGGCAAAAACATTCAGTACTTC.

This clonotype appeared many times. This chain joins TRBV25-1 and TRBJ2-1; 7 bases map to TRBD1. Per the germline V gene, CDR1 is MGHDK and CDR2 is SYGVNS. V shed 10 bases, J shed 3 bases, and the junction held 6 bases outside the gene matches. The CDR3 totals 13 residues. The CDR3: CANGRDSYNEQFF. For the CDR3, the DNA is TGTGCCAACGGTCGGGACAGCTACAATGAGCAGTTCTTC.

This clonotype showed up many times. The chain uses TRBV20-1 and TRBJ2-5; 10 nucleotides match TRBD1. The length of the CDR3 is 16 residues. The V segment lost 1 base and the J segment 5 bases; nucleotides outside the gene matches: 10. Germline V gives CDR1 DFQATT, CDR2 SNEGSKA (reference sequence). CDR3 sequence reads: CSARVAGQGLRETQYF. The CDR3 region has the DNA TGCAGTGCTAGAGTTGCGGGACAGGGGTTAAGGGAGACCCAGTACTTC.

This clonotype was seen at least ten times. V and J are TRBV15 and TRBJ2-5; the D is unclear. Germline CDR1 reads LNHNV; CDR2 reads YYDKDF (reference sequence). Between the trimmed V and J ends, which lost 0 bases and 0 bases, there was a span of 14 bases. The CDR3 covers 17 residues. The CDR3 DNA is TGTGCCACCAGCAGAGATCTGATATCCGGTTACCAAGAGACCCAGTACTTC. Translation: CATSRDLISGYQETQYF.

This clonotype was observed many times. The chain recombines TRBV29-1 with TRBJ2-5; TRBD1 matches 7 bases. The V gene's germline CDR1 is SQVTM and CDR2 ANQGSEA. The V gene end was trimmed by 6 bases and the J gene end by 2 bases; junction bases not matched to a gene: 9. The CDR3 spans 14 residues. As DNA, the CDR3 is TGCAGCGTCTACCGGGACAGCTTACAAGAGACCCAGTACTTC. Translated, it gives CSVYRDSLQETQYF.

This clonotype has ten or more counts. CDR3 nucleotides: TGCAGTGCTAGAGATCAGGACGGGAGATCCTACAATGAGCAGTTCTTC. The encoded protein is CSARDQDGRSYNEQFF. The chain recombines TRBV20-1 with TRBJ2-1; the D gene is possibly TRBD2 (6 bases). The CDR3 totals 16 residues. Germline V gene data show CDR1 as DFQATT and CDR2 as SNEGSKA (reference sequence). V was cut by 0 bases and J by 1 base, with 13 bases left in between.

This clonotype appeared many times. CDR3 DNA sequence: TGCAGTGCTAGTAAGGGACCGAATGAAAAACTGTTTTTT. Translating it yields CSASKGPNEKLFF. The rearrangement joins TRBV20-1 to TRBJ1-4, with D possibly being TRBD1 (5 bases). The ends were cut back, 3 bases at V and 5 bases at J, with 10 bases in the middle. The CDR3 is 13 amino acids. CDR1 is DFQATT, CDR2 SNEGSKA, per germline (reference sequence).

This clonotype has a count of ten or more. The chain recombines TRBV4-1 with TRBJ2-2; D is perhaps TRBD1 (6 bases). V gave up 2 bases and J gave up 1 base, with 20 bases separating them. The CDR3 contains 19 residues. CDR1 and CDR2 from the germline V gene are MGHRA and YSYEKL. Here the CDR3 DNA reads TGCGCCAGCAGCCAAAGGTACCCCAATCAGGGGCTGAACACCGGGGAGCTGTTTTTT. Residues: CASSQRYPNQGLNTGELFF.

This clonotype has a handful of counts. The chain joins TRBV29-1 to TRBJ2-7, with D perhaps TRBD1 or TRBD2 (7 bases each). V was pared by 6 bases and J by 10 bases, with 16 bases between. CDR3 length: 11 amino acids. CDR1 is SQVTM and CDR2 is ANQGSEA in the germline V gene. CDR3 in DNA: TGCAGCGTCGAGGAGCGGGACAGTCAGTACTTC. It encodes CSVEERDSQYF.

The table lists this clonotype with many counts. The chain combines TRBV5-1 with TRBJ1-2; possibly TRBD1 for D (5 bases). V shed 0 bases and J shed 3 bases, with 12 bases lying between them. Germline V gene sequence: CDR1 SGHRS, CDR2 YFSETQ. CDR3 length equals 15 residues. The CDR3 sequence: CASSLEAGSDYGYTF. CDR3 sequence (DNA): TGCGCCAGCAGCTTGGAAGCAGGGAGTGACTATGGCTACACCTTC. The variable domain in full, completed from reference TRBV5-1 and TRBJ1-2, reads KAGVTQTPRYLIKTRGQQVTLSCSPISGHRSVSWYQQTPGQGLQFLFEYFSETQRNKGNFPGRFSGRQFSNSRSEMNVSTLELGDSALYLCASSLEAGSDYGYTFGSGTRLTVV.

In this sample, this clonotype turned up many times. This chain joins TRBV7-9 and TRBJ1-1; D is ambiguous. The CDR3 is 13 amino acids. Germline loops: CDR1 SEHNR, CDR2 FQNEAQ (reference sequence). Trimming left V 6 bases short and J 8 bases short, with 16 bases between. In nucleotides, the CDR3 is TGTGCCAGCAGAGCAGTAACGGCTGAAGAAGCTTTCTTT. It specifies CASRAVTAEEAFF. The entire variable domain, with the rest obtained from reference TRBV7-9 and TRBJ1-1, is as follows: DTGVSQNPRHKITKRGQNVTFRCDPISEHNRLYWYRQTLGQGPEFLTYFQNEAQLEKSRLLSDRFSAERPKGSFSTLEIQRTEQGDSAMYLCASRAVTAEEAFFGQGTRLTVV.